This TCR beta chain was sequenced in a study of T cells in Graves' hyperthyroidism and ophthalmopathy. Points from the study as a whole: Clonotypes that were expanded in thyroid above 0.001 mostly appeared in blood too.

The CDR3 is 14 amino acids. Germline lookup yields CDR1 SNHLY and CDR2 FYNNEI. Between the trimmed V and J ends, which lost 4 bases and 9 bases, there was a span of 16 bases. Template material for amplifying TCR beta CDR3 regions consisted of RNA transcripts. Researchers ran a first-round RT-PCR on the TCR CDR3 using the HTBI primer set. TCRdb reanalysed the multiplex PCR reads using MiXCR and keeps one entry per CDR3 protein. In the table there are hundreds of thousands of distinct CDR3 sequences, approximately 15% of which are singletons. This clonotype has just a few counts. The antigen remains unidentified. This may be a read error, as it is one base from a much larger clone.

The sample comprised blood. This TCR was sampled from a woman aged 40 to 50 with Graves' ophthalmopathy. The chain links TRBV2 to TRBJ1-5, with a tentative D call TRBD1 (5 bases). The CDR3: CASSVKAGSRPQHF. The CDR3 DNA follows: TGTGCCAGCAGTGTCAAGGCAGGGTCTCGGCCCCAGCATTTT.